The 5 T cell receptor beta chains reported below all come from one sample, sequenced in a study of blood T cell repertoires in COVID-19. The assay was immunoSEQ multiplex PCR, and TCRdb's table has in-frame clones only and misses some. The data hold some 25,000 clones, with approximately 94% observed a single time. The sequenced sample was peripheral blood. All receptors come from a woman between 45 and 65 years old with active COVID-19.

The J gene is TRBJ2-6, the V gene TRBV6-1; 9 bases match TRBD1. V was clipped by 4 bases and J by 0 bases; unmatched bases: 10. In germline, CDR1 is MNHNS, CDR2 SASEGT. There are 19 residues in the CDR3. This chain's CDR3 is CASSGTGGTGTSGANVLTF. Here the CDR3 DNA reads TGTGCCAGCAGTGGTACCGGGGGGACAGGGACCTCTGGGGCCAACGTCCTGACTTTC.

V usage is TRBV19 and J usage is TRBJ2-2, with D possibly TRBD2 on 6 matching bases. Per germline, CDR1 LNHDA and CDR2 SQIVND (reference sequence). This CDR3 spans 17 amino acids. The germline V and J ends were trimmed by 4 bases and 5 bases, with 20 bases remaining between them. CDR3 amino acids: CASSRGLTGVETGELFF. The CDR3 coding sequence is TGTGCCAGTAGTAGGGGACTCACGGGAGTGGAGACCGGGGAGCTGTTTTTT.

In this sample, this clone turned up once. The chain couples TRBV6-5 to TRBJ2-2; D gene uncertain. The CDR3 is made up of 13 amino acids. The V end lost 7 bases, the J end lost 2 bases, and 8 bases lay between the germline ends. CDR1 MNHEY and CDR2 SVGAGI come from the germline V gene. In nucleotides, the CDR3 is TGTGCCAGCACACAGCCTAACACCGGGGAGCTGTTTTTT. It is translated as CASTQPNTGELFF.

The chain recombines TRBV24-1 with TRBJ2-3; the D gene is possibly TRBD1 (9 bases). V lost 9 bases to trimming and J lost 0 bases, with 24 bases between them. The CDR3 covers 18 residues. CDR1 and CDR2 from the germline V gene are KGHDR and SFDVKD. The CDR3 DNA follows: TGTGCCACCGGGGGACAGGGACGATCGGGGGGGAGCACAGATACGCAGTATTTT. It is translated as CATGGQGRSGGSTDTQYF.

The chain has TRBV7-3 and TRBJ2-1; 7 nucleotides line up with TRBD2. The CDR3 is 15 amino acids. Trimming took 5 bases from V and 4 from J; bases not matched to a gene: 8. Per germline, CDR1 SGHTA and CDR2 FQGTGA. The CDR3 spells CASSTGPGGYNEQFF. CDR3 nucleotides: TGTGCCAGCAGCACCGGGCCGGGGGGTTACAATGAGCAGTTCTTC. The full variable domain, completed using reference TRBV7-3 and TRBJ2-1, is GAGVSQTPSNKVTEKGKYVELRCDPISGHTALYWYRQSLGQGPEFLIYFQGTGAADDSGLPNDRFFAVRPEGSVSTLKIQRTERGDSAVYLCASSTGPGGYNEQFFGPGTRLTVL.